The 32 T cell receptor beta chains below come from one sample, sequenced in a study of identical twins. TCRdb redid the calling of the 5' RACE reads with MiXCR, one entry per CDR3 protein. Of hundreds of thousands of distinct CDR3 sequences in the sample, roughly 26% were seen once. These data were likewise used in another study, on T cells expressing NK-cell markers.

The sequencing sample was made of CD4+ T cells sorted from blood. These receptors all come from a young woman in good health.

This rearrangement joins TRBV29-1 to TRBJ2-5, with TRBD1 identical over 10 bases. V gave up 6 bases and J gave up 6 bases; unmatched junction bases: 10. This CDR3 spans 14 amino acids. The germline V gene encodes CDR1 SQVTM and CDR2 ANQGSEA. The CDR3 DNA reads TGCAGCGTCGCCCGGACAGGGGGTAGGAAGACCCAGTACTTC. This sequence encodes CSVARTGGRKTQYF.

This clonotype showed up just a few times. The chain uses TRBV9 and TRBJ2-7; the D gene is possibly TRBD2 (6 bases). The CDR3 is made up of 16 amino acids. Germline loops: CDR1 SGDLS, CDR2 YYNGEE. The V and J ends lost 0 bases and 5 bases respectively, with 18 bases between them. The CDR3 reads CASSVAVGSPGDEQYF. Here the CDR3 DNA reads TGTGCCAGCAGCGTAGCTGTTGGCTCCCCGGGGGACGAGCAGTACTTC. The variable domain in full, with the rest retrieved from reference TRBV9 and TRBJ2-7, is DSGVTQTPKHLITATGQRVTLRCSPRSGDLSVYWYQQSLDQGLQFLIQYYNGEERAKGNILERFSAQQFPDLHSELNLSSLELGDSALYFCASSVAVGSPGDEQYFGPGTRLTVT.

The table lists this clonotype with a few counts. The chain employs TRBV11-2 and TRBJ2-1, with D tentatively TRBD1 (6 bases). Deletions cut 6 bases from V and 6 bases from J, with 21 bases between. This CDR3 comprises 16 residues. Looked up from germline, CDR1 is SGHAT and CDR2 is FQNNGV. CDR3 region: CASRPTQGPGGNEQFF. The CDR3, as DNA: TGTGCCAGCAGACCAACCCAGGGGCCAGGTGGCAATGAGCAGTTCTTC.

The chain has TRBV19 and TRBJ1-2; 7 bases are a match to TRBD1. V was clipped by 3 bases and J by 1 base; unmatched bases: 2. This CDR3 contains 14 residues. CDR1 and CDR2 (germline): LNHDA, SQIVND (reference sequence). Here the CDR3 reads CASSIGTDNYGYTF. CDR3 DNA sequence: TGTGCCAGTAGTATTGGGACAGATAACTATGGCTACACCTTC. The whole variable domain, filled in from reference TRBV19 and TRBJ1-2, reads DGGITQSPKYLFRKEGQNVTLSCEQNLNHDAMYWYRQDPGQGLRLIYYSQIVNDFQKGDIAEGYSVSREKKESFPLTVTSAQKNPTAFYLCASSIGTDNYGYTFGSGTRLTVV.

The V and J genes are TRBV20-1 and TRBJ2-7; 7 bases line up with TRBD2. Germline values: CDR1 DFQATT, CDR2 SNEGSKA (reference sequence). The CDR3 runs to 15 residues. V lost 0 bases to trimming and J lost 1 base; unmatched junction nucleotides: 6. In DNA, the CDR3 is TGCAGTGCTAGAGATCTCAGCGGGGTATCCTACGAGCAGTACTTC. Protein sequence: CSARDLSGVSYEQYF.

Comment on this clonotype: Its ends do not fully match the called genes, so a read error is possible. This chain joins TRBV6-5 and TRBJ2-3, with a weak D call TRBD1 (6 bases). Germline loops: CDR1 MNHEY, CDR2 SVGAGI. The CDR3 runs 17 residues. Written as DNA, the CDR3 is TGTGCCAGCAGTTACTCGACTGGGGGCCTTAGCACATATACGCAGTATTTT. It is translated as CASSYSTGGLSTYTQYF.

The CDR3 loop reads CSASGGVYEQFF. The CDR3 bases are TGCAGTGCTAGCGGCGGGGTCTATGAGCAGTTCTTC. This chain connects TRBV20-1 to TRBJ2-1; TRBD2 might be the D (6 bases). The germline CDR1 and CDR2 sequences are DFQATT and SNEGSKA (reference sequence). With 3 bases removed from V and 8 bases from J, the gap between germline ends came to 11 bases. CDR3 length: 12 amino acids.

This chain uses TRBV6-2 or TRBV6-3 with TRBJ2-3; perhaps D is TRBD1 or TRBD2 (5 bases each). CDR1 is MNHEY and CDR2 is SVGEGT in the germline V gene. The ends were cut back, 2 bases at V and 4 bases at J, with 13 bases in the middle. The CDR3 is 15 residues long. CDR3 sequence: CASSYLGDGADTQYF. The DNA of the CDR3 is TGTGCCAGCAGTTACCTCGGGGACGGAGCAGATACGCAGTATTTT.

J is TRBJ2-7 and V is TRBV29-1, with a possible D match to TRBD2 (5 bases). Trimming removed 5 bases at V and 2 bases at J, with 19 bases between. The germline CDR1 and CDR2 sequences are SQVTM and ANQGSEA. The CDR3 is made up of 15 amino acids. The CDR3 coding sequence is TGCAGCGTTAGGCTCCATCGGGCCGGGACCTACGAGCAGTACTTC. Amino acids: CSVRLHRAGTYEQYF.

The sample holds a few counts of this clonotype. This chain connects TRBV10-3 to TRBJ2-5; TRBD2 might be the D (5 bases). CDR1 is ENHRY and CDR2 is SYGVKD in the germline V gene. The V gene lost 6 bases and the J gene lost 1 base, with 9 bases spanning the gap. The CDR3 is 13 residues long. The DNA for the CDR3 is TGTGCCATCAGCCCCCGGGGCCAAGAGACCCAGTACTTC. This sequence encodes CAISPRGQETQYF.

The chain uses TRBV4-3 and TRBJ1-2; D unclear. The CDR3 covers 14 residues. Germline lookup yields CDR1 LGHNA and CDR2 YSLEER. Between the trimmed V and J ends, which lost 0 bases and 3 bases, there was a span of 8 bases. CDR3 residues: CASSQDLPDYGYTF. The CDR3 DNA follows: TGCGCCAGCAGCCAAGATCTACCGGACTATGGCTACACCTTC.

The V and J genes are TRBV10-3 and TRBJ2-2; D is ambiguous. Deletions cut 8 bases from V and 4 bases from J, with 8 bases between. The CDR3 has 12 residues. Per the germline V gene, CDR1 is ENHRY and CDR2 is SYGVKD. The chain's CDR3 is CAISRITGELFF. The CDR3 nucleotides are TGTGCCATCTCTAGGATCACCGGGGAGCTGTTTTTT.

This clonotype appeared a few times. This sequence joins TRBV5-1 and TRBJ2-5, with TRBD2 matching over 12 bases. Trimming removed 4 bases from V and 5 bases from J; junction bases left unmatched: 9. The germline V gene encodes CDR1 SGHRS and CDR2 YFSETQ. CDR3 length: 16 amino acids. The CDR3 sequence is CASSGGTSGYLETQYF. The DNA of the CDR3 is TGCGCCAGCAGCGGTGGGACTAGCGGGTACTTGGAGACCCAGTACTTC.

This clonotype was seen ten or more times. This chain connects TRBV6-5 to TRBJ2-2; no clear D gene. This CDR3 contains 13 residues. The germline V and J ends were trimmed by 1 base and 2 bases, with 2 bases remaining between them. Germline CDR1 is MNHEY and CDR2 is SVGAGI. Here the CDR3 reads CASSYLNTGELFF. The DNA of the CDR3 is TGTGCCAGCAGTTACTTAAACACCGGGGAGCTGTTTTTT.

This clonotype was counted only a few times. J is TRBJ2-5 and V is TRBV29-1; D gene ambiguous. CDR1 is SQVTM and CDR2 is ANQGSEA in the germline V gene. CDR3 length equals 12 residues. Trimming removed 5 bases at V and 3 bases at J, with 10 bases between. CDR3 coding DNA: TGCAGCGTTACGGACGACAAAGAGACCCAGTACTTC. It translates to CSVTDDKETQYF.

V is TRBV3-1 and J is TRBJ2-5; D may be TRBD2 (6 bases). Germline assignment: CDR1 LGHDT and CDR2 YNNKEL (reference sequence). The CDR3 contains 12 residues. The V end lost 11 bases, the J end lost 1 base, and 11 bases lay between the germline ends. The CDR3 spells CAASSAQETQYF. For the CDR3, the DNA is TGTGCCGCTTCTAGCGCCCAAGAGACCCAGTACTTC.

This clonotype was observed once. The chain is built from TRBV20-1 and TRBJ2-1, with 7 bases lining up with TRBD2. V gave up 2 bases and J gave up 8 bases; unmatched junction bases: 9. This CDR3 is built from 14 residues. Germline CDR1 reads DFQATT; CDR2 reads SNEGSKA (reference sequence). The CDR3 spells CSARQRTSADEQFF. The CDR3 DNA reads TGCAGTGCTAGACAACGCACTAGCGCGGATGAGCAGTTCTTC.

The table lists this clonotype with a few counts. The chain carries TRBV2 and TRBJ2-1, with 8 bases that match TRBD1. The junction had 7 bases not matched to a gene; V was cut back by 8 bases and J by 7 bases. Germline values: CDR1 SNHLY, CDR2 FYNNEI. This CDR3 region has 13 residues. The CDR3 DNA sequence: TGTGCCAGCTCGGGACAGGCCTTGAATGAGCAGTTCTTC. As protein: CASSGQALNEQFF.

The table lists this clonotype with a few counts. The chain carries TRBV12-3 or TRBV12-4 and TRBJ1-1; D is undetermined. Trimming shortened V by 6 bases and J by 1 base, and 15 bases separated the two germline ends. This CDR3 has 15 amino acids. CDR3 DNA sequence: TGTGCCAGCAGCCTAGGGCCATACGGGAACACTGAAGCTTTCTTT. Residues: CASSLGPYGNTEAFF.

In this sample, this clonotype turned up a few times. This CDR3 reads CASSISGGRPNEQFF. Here the CDR3 DNA reads TGTGCCAGCAGCATTAGCGGGGGGCGCCCCAATGAGCAGTTCTTC. The genes are TRBV9 and TRBJ2-1; 10 bases are shared with TRBD2. The trim removed 4 bases at V and 6 bases at J, leaving 7 bases unmatched. Per the germline V gene, CDR1 is SGDLS and CDR2 is YYNGEE. CDR3 length equals 15 residues.

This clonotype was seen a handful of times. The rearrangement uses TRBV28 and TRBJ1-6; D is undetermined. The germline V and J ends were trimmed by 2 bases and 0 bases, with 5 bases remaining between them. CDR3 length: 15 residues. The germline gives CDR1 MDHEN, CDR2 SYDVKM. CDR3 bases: TGTGCCAGCAGTTTAAGGAGCTCCTATAATTCACCCCTCCACTTT. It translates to CASSLRSSYNSPLHF.

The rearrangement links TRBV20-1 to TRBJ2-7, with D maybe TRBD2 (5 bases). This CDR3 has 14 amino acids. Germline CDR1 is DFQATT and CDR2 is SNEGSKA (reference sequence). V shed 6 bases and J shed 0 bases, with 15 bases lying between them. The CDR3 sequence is CSARAPQSSYEQYF. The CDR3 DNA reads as TGCAGTGCGAGGGCCCCTCAGAGCTCCTACGAGCAGTACTTC.

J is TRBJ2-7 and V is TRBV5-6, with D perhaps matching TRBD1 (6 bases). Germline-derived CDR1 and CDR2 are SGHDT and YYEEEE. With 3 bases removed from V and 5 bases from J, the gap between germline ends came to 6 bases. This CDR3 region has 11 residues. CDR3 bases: TGTGCCAGCAGCTGGACAGACGAGCAGTACTTC. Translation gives CASSWTDEQYF.

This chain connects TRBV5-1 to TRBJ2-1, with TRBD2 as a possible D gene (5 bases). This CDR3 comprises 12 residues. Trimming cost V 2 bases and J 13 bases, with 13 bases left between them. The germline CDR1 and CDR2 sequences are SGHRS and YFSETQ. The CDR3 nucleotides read TGCGCCAGCAGCTTTAACGGGGTGCAACAGTTCTTC. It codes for CASSFNGVQQFF. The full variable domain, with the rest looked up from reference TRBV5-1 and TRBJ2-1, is KAGVTQTPRYLIKTRGQQVTLSCSPISGHRSVSWYQQTPGQGLQFLFEYFSETQRNKGNFPGRFSGRQFSNSRSEMNVSTLELGDSALYLCASSFNGVQQFFGPGTRLTVL.

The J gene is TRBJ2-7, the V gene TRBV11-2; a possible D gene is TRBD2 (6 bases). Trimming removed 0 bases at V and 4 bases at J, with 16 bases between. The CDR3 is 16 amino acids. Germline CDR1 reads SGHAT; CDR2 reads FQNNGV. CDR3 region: CASSLEGGGWGYEQYF. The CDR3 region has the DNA TGTGCCAGCAGCTTAGAGGGAGGTGGTTGGGGATACGAGCAGTACTTC.

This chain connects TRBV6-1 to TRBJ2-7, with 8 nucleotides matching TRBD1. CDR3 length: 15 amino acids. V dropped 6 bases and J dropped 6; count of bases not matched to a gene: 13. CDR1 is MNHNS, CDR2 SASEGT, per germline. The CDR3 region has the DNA TGTGCCAGCAGGGACACCGGGACAGGAACCTTCGAGCAGTACTTC. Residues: CASRDTGTGTFEQYF.

In DNA form, the CDR3 reads TGTGCCAGCAGCCAGGGAGATAGTCAGCCCCAGCATTTT. Amino acid sequence: CASSQGDSQPQHF. V and J are TRBV14 and TRBJ1-5, with no clear D. V was cut by 3 bases and J by 6 bases, with 9 bases left in between. The CDR3 extends over 13 amino acids. The germline V gene has CDR1 SGHDN and CDR2 FVKESK.

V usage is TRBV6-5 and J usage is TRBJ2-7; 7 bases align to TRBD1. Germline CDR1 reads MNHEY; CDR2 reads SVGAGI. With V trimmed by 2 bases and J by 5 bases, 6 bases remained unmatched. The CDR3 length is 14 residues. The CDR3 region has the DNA TGTGCCAGCAGTTACAGGGGGCTAGGGGACGAGCAGTACTTC. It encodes CASSYRGLGDEQYF.

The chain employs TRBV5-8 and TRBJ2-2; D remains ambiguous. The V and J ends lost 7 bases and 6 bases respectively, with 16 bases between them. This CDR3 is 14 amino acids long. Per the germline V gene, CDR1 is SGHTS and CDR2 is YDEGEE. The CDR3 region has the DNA TGTGCCAGCGGCCGGCAGGTCTATTCCGGGGAGCTGTTTTTT. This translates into CASGRQVYSGELFF.

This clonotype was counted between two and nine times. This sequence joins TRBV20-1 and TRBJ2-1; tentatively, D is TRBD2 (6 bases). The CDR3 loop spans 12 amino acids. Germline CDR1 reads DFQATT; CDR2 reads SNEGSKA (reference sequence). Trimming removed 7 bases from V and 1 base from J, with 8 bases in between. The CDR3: CSVGRSYNEQFF. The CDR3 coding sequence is TGCAGTGTCGGGAGATCCTACAATGAGCAGTTCTTC.

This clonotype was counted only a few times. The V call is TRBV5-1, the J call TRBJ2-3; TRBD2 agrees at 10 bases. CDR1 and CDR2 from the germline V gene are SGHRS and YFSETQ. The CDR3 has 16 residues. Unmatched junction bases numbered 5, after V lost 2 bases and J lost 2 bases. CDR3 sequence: CASSFATSGYTDTQYF. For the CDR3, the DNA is TGCGCCAGCAGCTTTGCGACTAGCGGGTACACAGATACGCAGTATTTT. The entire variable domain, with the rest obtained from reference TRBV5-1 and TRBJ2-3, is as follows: KAGVTQTPRYLIKTRGQQVTLSCSPISGHRSVSWYQQTPGQGLQFLFEYFSETQRNKGNFPGRFSGRQFSNSRSEMNVSTLELGDSALYLCASSFATSGYTDTQYFGPGTRLTVL.

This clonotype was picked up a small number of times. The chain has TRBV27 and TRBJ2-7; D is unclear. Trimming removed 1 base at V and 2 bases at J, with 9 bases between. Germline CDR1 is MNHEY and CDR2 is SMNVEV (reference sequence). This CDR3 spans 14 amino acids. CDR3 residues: CASSLLQNPYEQYF. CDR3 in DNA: TGTGCCAGCAGTTTATTGCAGAACCCCTACGAGCAGTACTTC.